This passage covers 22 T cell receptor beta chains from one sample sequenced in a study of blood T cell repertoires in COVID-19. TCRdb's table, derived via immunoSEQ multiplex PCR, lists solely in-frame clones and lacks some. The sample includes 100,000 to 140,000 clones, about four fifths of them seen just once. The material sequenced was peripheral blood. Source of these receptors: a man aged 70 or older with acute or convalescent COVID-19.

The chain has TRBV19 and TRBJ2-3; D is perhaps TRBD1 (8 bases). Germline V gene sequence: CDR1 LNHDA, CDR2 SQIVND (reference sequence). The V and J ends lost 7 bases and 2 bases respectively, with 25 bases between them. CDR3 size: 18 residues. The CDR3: CASTGQGQAGTYTDTQYF. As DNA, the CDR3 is TGTGCCAGTACCGGACAGGGACAAGCGGGGACCTACACAGATACGCAGTATTTT.

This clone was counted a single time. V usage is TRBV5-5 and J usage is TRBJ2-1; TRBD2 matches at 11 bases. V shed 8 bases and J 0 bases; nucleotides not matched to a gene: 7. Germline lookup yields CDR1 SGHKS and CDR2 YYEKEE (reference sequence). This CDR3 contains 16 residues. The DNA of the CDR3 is TGTGCCAGTAATAGCGGGGGGGCCGCCTCCTACAATGAGCAGTTCTTC. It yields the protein CASNSGGAASYNEQFF.

CDR3 loop: CASSPAMGYEQFF. Written as DNA, the CDR3 is TGTGCCAGCAGCCCGGCTATGGGCTATGAGCAGTTCTTC. The chain combines TRBV7-2 with TRBJ2-1, with D uncertain. Trimming left V 5 bases short and J 8 bases short, with 13 bases between. The germline V gene encodes CDR1 SGHTA and CDR2 FQGNSA. The CDR3 consists of 13 residues. Combining the CDR3 with reference TRBV7-2 and TRBJ2-1 gives the whole variable domain GAGVSQSPSNKVTEKGKDVELRCDPISGHTALYWYRQSLGQGLEFLIYFQGNSAPDKSGLPSDRFSAERTGGSVSTLTIQRTQQEDSAVYLCASSPAMGYEQFFGPGTRLTVL.

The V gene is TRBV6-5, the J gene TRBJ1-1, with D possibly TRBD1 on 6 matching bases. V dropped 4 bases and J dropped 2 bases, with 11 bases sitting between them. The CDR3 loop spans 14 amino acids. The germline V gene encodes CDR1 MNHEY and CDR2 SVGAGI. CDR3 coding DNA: TGTGCCAGCAGTTTCGGGGGGACAAACACTGAAGCTTTCTTT. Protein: CASSFGGTNTEAFF.

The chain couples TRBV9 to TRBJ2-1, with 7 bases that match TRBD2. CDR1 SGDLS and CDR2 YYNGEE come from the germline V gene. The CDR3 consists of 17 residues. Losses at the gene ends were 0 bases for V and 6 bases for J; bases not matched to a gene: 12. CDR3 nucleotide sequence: TGTGCCAGCAGCGTAGAGGTACGGGGCGGGGGTAGCAATGAGCAGTTCTTC. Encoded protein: CASSVEVRGGGSNEQFF. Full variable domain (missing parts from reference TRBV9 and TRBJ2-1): DSGVTQTPKHLITATGQRVTLRCSPRSGDLSVYWYQQSLDQGLQFLIQYYNGEERAKGNILERFSAQQFPDLHSELNLSSLELGDSALYFCASSVEVRGGGSNEQFFGPGTRLTVL.

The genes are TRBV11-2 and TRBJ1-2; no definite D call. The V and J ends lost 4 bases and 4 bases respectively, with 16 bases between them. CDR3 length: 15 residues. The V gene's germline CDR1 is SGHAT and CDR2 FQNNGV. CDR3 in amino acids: CASSSLGTLGYGYTF. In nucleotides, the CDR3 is TGTGCCAGCAGCTCCCTAGGAACATTGGGCTATGGCTACACCTTC.

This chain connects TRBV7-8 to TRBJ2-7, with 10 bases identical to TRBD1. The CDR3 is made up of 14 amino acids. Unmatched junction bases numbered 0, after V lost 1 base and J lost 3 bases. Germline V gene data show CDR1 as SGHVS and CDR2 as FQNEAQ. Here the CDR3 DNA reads TGTGCCAGCAGCTTAGGGGACAGGGGCTACGAGCAGTACTTC. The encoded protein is CASSLGDRGYEQYF.

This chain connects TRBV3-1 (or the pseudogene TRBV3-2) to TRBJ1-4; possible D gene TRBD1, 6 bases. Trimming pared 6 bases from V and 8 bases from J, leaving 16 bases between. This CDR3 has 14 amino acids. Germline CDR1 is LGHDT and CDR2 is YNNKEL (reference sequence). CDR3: CASRSGRGEEKLFF. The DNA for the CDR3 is TGTGCCAGCAGATCGGGCAGGGGCGAGGAAAAACTGTTTTTT.

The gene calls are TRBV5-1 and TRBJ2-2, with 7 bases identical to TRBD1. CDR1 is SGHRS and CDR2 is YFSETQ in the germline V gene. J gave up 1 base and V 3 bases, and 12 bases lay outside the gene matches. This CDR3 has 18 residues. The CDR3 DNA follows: TGCGCCAGCAGCTCCATAACTATAGACAGGGAGAACACCGGGGAGCTGTTTTTT. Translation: CASSSITIDRENTGELFF. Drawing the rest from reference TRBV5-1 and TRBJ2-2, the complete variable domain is KAGVTQTPRYLIKTRGQQVTLSCSPISGHRSVSWYQQTPGQGLQFLFEYFSETQRNKGNFPGRFSGRQFSNSRSEMNVSTLELGDSALYLCASSSITIDRENTGELFFGEGSRLTVL.

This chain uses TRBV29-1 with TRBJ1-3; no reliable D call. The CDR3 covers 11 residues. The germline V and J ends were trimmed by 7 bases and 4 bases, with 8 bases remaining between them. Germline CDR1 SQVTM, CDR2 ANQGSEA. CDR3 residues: CSGDKGNTIYF. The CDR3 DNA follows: TGCAGCGGCGACAAGGGAAACACCATATATTTT.

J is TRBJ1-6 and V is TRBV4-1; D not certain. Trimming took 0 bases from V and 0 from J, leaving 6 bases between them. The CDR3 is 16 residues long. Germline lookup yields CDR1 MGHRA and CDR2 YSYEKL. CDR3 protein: CASSQERSSYNSPLHF. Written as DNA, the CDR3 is TGCGCCAGCAGCCAAGAGCGGAGCTCCTATAATTCACCCCTCCACTTT.

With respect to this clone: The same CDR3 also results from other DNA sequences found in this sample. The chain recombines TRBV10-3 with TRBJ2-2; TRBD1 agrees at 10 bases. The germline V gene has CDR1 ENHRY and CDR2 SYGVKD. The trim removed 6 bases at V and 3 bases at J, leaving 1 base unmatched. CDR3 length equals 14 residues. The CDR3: CAISGTGDTGELFF. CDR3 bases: TGTGCCATCAGCGGGACAGGGGACACCGGGGAGCTGTTTTTT.

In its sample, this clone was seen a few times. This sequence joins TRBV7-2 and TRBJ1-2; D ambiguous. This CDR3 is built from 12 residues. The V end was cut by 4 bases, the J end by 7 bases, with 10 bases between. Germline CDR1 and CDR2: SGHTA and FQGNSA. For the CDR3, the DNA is TGTGCCAGCAGCTCGGGGAACCGTGGCTACACCTTC. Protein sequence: CASSSGNRGYTF.

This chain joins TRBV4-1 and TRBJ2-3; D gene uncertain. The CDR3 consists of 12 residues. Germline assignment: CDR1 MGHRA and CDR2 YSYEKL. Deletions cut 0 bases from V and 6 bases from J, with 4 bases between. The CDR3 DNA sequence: TGCGCCAGCAGCCAAGACAGGGATACGCAGTATTTT. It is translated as CASSQDRDTQYF.

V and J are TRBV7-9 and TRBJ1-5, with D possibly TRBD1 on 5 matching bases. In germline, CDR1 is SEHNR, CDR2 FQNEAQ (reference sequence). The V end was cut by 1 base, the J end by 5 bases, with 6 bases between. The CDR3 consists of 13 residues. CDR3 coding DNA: TGTGCCAGCAGCTTAGAAGGGGATCAGCCCCAGCATTTT. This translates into CASSLEGDQPQHF.

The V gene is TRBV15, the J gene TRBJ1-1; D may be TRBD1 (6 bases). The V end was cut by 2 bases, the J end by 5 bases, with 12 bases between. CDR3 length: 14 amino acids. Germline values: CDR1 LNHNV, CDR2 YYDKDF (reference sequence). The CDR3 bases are TGTGCCACCAGCAGACAGGGGACACGGACTGAAGCTTTCTTT. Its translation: CATSRQGTRTEAFF.

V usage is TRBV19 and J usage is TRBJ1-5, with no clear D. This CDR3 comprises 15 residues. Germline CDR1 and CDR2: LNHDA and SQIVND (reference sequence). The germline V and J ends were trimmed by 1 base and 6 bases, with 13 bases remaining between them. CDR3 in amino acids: CASSIGSGNGQPQHF. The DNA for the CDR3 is TGTGCCAGTAGTATAGGTTCCGGGAACGGTCAGCCCCAGCATTTT.

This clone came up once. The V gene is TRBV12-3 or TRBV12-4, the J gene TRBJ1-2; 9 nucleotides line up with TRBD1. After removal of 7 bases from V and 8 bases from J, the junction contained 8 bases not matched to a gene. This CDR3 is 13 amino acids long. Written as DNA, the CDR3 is TGTGCCAGCACCTTACAGGGGGCGCAGGGCTACACCTTC. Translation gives CASTLQGAQGYTF.

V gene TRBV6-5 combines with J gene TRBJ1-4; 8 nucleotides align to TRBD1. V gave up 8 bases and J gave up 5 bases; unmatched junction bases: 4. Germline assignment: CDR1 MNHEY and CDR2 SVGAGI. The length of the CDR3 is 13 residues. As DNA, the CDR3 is TGTGCCAGCTGCCGGGACAGGAATGAAAAACTGTTTTTT. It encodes CASCRDRNEKLFF.

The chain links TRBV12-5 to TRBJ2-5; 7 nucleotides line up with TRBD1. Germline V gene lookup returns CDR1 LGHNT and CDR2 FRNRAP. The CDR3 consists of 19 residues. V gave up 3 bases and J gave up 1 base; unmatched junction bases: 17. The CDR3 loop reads CASGFGALGLGTVQETQYF. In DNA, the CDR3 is TGTGCTAGTGGTTTCGGCGCTCTTGGTCTAGGGACAGTCCAAGAGACCCAGTACTTC.

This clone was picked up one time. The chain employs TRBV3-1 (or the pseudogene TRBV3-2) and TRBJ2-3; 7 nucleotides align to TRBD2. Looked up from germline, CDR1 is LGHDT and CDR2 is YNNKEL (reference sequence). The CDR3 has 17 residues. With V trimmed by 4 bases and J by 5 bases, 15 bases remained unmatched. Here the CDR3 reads CASSPEPGTNLGDTQYF. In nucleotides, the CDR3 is TGTGCCAGCAGCCCTGAACCCGGGACTAACCTAGGAGATACGCAGTATTTT.

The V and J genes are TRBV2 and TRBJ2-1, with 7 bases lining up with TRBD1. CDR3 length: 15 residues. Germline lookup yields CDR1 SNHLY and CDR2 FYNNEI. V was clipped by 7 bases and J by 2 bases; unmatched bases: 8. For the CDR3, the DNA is TGTGCCAGCAAGAAGACAGGGCCAACCTACAATGAGCAGTTCTTC. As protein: CASKKTGPTYNEQFF. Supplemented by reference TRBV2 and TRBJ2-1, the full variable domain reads EPEVTQTPSHQVTQMGQEVILRCVPISNHLYFYWYRQILGQKVEFLVSFYNNEISEKSEIFDDQFSVERPDGSNFTLKIRSTKLEDSAMYFCASKKTGPTYNEQFFGPGTRLTVL.